The clone carrying this T cell receptor beta chain showed up just once. The antigen is not known. This entry is derived from a study of graft-versus-host responses after intestinal transplantation. As for the study in general: Anti-thymocyte globulin served as induction for all recipients, who then took tacrolimus and steroids for approximately three years.

Study conclusions and caveats: The presence of high graft-versus-host to host-versus-graft clonal ratios in allografts characterized patients with graft-donor T cell macrochimerism.

Clones were read by immunoSEQ multiplex PCR, and TCRdb kept only the in-frame ones, dropping some. The repertoire includes over 100,000 clones, 90% to 95% of them detected once, and approximately 0.11% sits in the top ten. The CDR3 contains 14 residues. Germline CDR1 MNHNS, CDR2 SASEGT. With 1 base removed from V and 3 bases from J, the gap between germline ends came to 10 bases. The specimen comprised unstimulated CD4+ T cells sorted from spleen or lymph node cells, sampled before intestinal transplant. This sequence was found in a human donor who received an intestinal transplant. The chain is built from TRBV6-1 and TRBJ2-7; D remains ambiguous. The CDR3 is CASSEETYYYEQYF. DNA for the CDR3: TGTGCCAGCAGTGAAGAGACCTACTACTACGAGCAGTACTTC.